The 3 T cell receptor beta chains listed next were all sequenced from one sample in a study of T cell clonality in common variable immunodeficiency. Study results and limitations: Common variable immunodeficiency TCR beta sequences reportedly had fewer deletions and N-nucleotide insertions.

Data came from immunoSEQ multiplex PCR; TCRdb stores just in-frame clones and leaves some out. The sample is made up of approximately 17,000 clones, none counted only once. Their antigens remain unidentified. The sample taken for sequencing was peripheral blood mononuclear cells. All receptors derive from a human donor with common variable immunodeficiency.

The sample holds a few counts of this clone. From the germline J gene comes the end of the CDR3, since the read stops 3 residues before it. The chain uses TRBV7-6 and TRBJ2-7, with TRBD2 matching 9 bases. This CDR3 has 15 amino acids. CDR1 and CDR2 from the germline V gene are SGHVS and FNYEAQ. V was clipped by 5 bases and J by 4 bases; unmatched bases: 9. The CDR3 reads CASSPVAGVGYEQYF. The sequenced part of the CDR3 DNA is TGTGCCAGCAGCCCGGTAGCGGGGGTCGGGTACGAG.

This clone was detected many times. The CDR3 end lies 3 residues beyond the end of the read and is filled in from the germline J gene. V is TRBV10-3 and J is TRBJ1-2, with D hard to call. The germline V gene has CDR1 ENHRY and CDR2 SYGVKD. The CDR3 has 13 residues. The V end was cut by 3 bases, the J end by 4 bases, with 9 bases between. Partial CDR3 DNA: TGTGCCATCAGTGACGAATACGGCTATGGC. Protein: CAISDEYGYG. The whole CDR3 reads CAISDEYGYGYTF.

As for this clone: The read comes to an end 3 residues before the CDR3 does, leaving the germline J gene to fill in the end. V and J are TRBV7-8 and TRBJ1-1; D gene ambiguous. The CDR3 runs to 14 residues. The germline V gene has CDR1 SGHVS and CDR2 FQNEAQ. The V and J ends lost 0 bases and 0 bases respectively, with 5 bases between them. The DNA read from the CDR3 is TGTGCCAGCAGCTTAGCGGGCATGAACACTGAA. Translation gives CASSLAGMNTE. In full, the CDR3 is CASSLAGMNTEAFF.